This record looks at one T cell receptor (beta chain) sequence and its context. This sample was included in a study of blood T cell repertoires in COVID-19. Study overall: The samples span acute and convalescent COVID-19 from the United States, Italy and Spain. T cells, B-cell-depleted T cells, or PBMCs supplied cDNA or gDNA.

Cohorts were based on clinical histories the participants reported. The CDR3 loop spans 16 amino acids. Germline V gene lookup returns CDR1 SGHTS and CDR2 YDEGEE. V lost 2 bases, J lost 2 bases, and 4 bases stayed unmatched. Original processing notes: Researchers report that nucleated cell counts were estimated from reference gene primer amplification. The protocol was immunoSEQ multiplex PCR, while the TCRdb copy is restricted to in-frame clones and leaves out a portion. Clonal size and the V and J genes are those of that table, whereas D and trimming came from the DNA. The data contain about 280,000 clones, roughly 87% of them singletons.

The rearrangement uses TRBV5-8 and TRBJ2-3; TRBD2 aligns across 11 bases. The clonotype originates from a woman in her 30s who had recovered from COVID-19. Sequencing was carried out using PBMCs or T cells enriched from blood (not recorded which). In nucleotides, the CDR3 is TGTGCCAGCAGCTTACCGGGACTAGCGGACACAGATACGCAGTATTTT. Translating it yields CASSLPGLADTDTQYF. Combining the CDR3 with reference TRBV5-8 and TRBJ2-3 gives the whole variable domain EAGVTQSPTHLIKTRGQQATLRCSPISGHTSVYWYQQALGLGLQFLLWYDEGEERNRGNFPPRFSGRQFPNYSSELNVNALELEDSALYLCASSLPGLADTDTQYFGPGTRLTVL.